This paragraph reports one T cell receptor beta chain. What it binds is unknown. The entry originates in a study of T cell responses to AZD1222 COVID-19 vaccine. Study-wide points: Sampling captured repertoires only after the peak T cell response. The donor cohort was predominantly white British with a female majority, and clonal diversity may have been underestimated. Targeting of unmutated variant regions was reportedly seen in nearly half of spike-specific TCRs.

Profiled with immunoSEQ multiplex PCR; TCRdb holds only in-frame clones, not every one. The profile shows 86,000 or so clones, around 90% of them singletons. With 5 bases clipped from V and 4 bases from J, the junction kept 10 bases outside the gene matches. In germline, CDR1 is SGHTA, CDR2 FQGNSA. The CDR3 contains 15 residues. The chain combines TRBV7-2 with TRBJ1-1, with 7 bases that match TRBD1. This material consisted of peripheral blood, taken on day 0 of AZD1222 vaccination. This clonotype was sampled from an adult in good health. CDR3 in amino acids: CASSARQGGGTEAFF. CDR3 coding DNA: TGTGCCAGCAGCGCTCGACAGGGCGGCGGCACTGAAGCTTTCTTT.